Below are 3 T cell receptor beta chains sequenced from a single sample in a study of blood T cells in healthy people across ages (dated by TCRdb to the mid-2010s). Library construction relied on 5' RACE. Sequencing instrument: Illumina HiSeq 2500. A second PCR of 7 to 11 cycles was run with a J-beta primer mix and a sample-barcoded 5' primer. In TCRdb, the public reads were trimmed at Q25 with fastp and aligned with MiXCR, with productive beta chains retained. For every CDR3 protein sequence, its rows merge into one entry that carries the most common genes and DNA. Here the sample has just over 800,000 distinct CDR3 sequences; around 68% occur a single time. Of the sample, about a quarter falls within the top ten clones. Input material: blood. These receptors were taken from a man aged 25-45 years in good health.

The chain has TRBV27 and TRBJ2-5, with D perhaps matching TRBD2 (5 bases). The CDR3 is made up of 16 amino acids. V lost 4 bases to trimming and J lost 5 bases, with 20 bases between them. Germline V gene data show CDR1 as MNHEY and CDR2 as SMNVEV (reference sequence). The CDR3 bases are TGTGCCAGCAGTTCCCCGGGTCTCACTAGAAGGGAGACCCAGTACTTC. Protein: CASSSPGLTRRETQYF.

The CDR3 sequence: CASSQDGVRNYEQYF. The CDR3 DNA reads as TGCGCCAGCAGCCAAGACGGCGTACGAAACTACGAGCAGTACTTC. The chain links TRBV4-1 to TRBJ2-7; no reliable D call. This CDR3 spans 15 amino acids. Between the trimmed V and J ends, which lost 0 bases and 3 bases, there was a span of 12 bases. Germline V gives CDR1 MGHRA, CDR2 YSYEKL.

This sequence joins TRBV7-2 and TRBJ2-1; 13 bases are shared with TRBD2. CDR1 is SGHTA, CDR2 FQGNSA, per germline. V was clipped by 4 bases and J by 0 bases; unmatched bases: 9. This CDR3 region has 19 residues. CDR3 sequence: CASSSPKTSGGSSYNEQFF. The CDR3 DNA reads TGTGCCAGCAGCTCCCCCAAGACTAGCGGGGGGAGCTCCTACAATGAGCAGTTCTTC.